This T cell receptor (beta chain) emerged from a study of post-analysis software for immune sequencing data. As for this clonotype: The target antigen is unknown.

Prepared libraries of TCR beta cDNA carried unique molecular identifiers. TCRdb redid the calling of the PCR reads with MiXCR, one entry per CDR3 protein. The sample yields almost 700,000 distinct CDR3 sequences, roughly three fifths seen once. The germline gives CDR1 MGHRA, CDR2 YSYEKL. This CDR3 contains 17 residues. Between the trimmed V and J ends, which lost 0 bases and 2 bases, there was a span of 16 bases. Study-level results: Controls showed lower frequencies than patients for several TRBV segments, and TRBV5-6, TRBV5-1 and TRBV20-1 were among these. Controls had significantly higher normalized Chao1 diversity than multiple sclerosis patients.

This receptor was identified in a girl under 10 years old with multiple sclerosis. The chain carries TRBV4-1 and TRBJ1-1; D gene uncertain. Sequenced sample: blood. The CDR3 protein is CASSQEAPIYFNTEAFF. CDR3 DNA: TGCGCCAGCAGCCAAGAGGCCCCGATTTACTTCAACACTGAAGCTTTCTTT.